A selection of T cell receptor beta chains follows, all from one sample in a study of blood T cell repertoires in COVID-19. The protocol was immunoSEQ multiplex PCR, while the TCRdb copy is restricted to in-frame clones and leaves out a portion. The sample has about 46,000 clones, roughly 86% seen once. The sequencing input was PBMCs or T cells enriched from blood (not recorded which). Every receptor here comes from a woman aged 50 to 60 who had recovered from COVID-19. Each CDR3 is given without its conserved first and last residue. The order of the fields is V gene, J gene, D gene, CDR3 protein. The D gene is left open where the match is weak.

TRBV12-3/TRBV12-4	TRBJ1-1	TRBD1	ASRREPGQGAF
TRBV4-3	TRBJ2-1	TRBD2	ASSHIAGENNEQF
TRBV4-3	TRBJ1-1	TRBD1	ASSQARGTGETEAF
TRBV28	TRBJ2-7	-	ASGTLTYEQY
TRBV7-9	TRBJ1-2	TRBD1	ASSTFGQGASGYT
TRBV6-5	TRBJ2-1	TRBD2	ASLSGRNNEQF
TRBV15	TRBJ2-6	-	ATSREGGSGANVLT
TRBV19	TRBJ1-6	-	ASSQEEDTPLH
TRBV5-1	TRBJ2-1	TRBD2	ASSLGGLGLAGGRVYNEQF
TRBV29-1	TRBJ1-2	-	SVQGANYGYT